The clone carrying this T cell receptor beta chain has a handful of counts. There were TCR beta CDR3 regions amplified from RNA transcripts. The TCR CDR3 was amplified in a first-round RT-PCR using the HTBI primer set. TCRdb used MiXCR to reprocess the multiplex PCR reads, holding one entry per CDR3 protein. The sample yields about 420,000 distinct CDR3 sequences, roughly 13% seen once. V shed 0 bases and J shed 9 bases, with 6 bases lying between them. Germline CDR1 MNHEY, CDR2 SVGEGT. The CDR3 covers 12 residues. This record comes from a study of T cells in Graves' hyperthyroidism and ophthalmopathy.

The TCR sequence derives from a woman younger than 30 with Graves' hyperthyroidism. Specimen: blood. This rearrangement joins TRBV6-2 or TRBV6-3 to TRBJ2-1; no clear D gene. The CDR3 region is CASSYSTPEQFF. CDR3 DNA: TGTGCCAGCAGTTACTCCACACCTGAGCAGTTCTTC.